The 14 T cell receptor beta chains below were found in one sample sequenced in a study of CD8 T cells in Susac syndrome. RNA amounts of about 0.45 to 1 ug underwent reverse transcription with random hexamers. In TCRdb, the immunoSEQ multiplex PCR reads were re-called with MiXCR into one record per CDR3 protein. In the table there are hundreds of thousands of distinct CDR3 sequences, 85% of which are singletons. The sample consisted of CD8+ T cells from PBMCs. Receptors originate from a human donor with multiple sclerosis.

The CDR3 loop reads CASSQDREATEAFF. The CDR3 DNA sequence: TGTGCCAGCAGTCAGGACAGGGAGGCGACTGAAGCTTTCTTT. This rearrangement joins TRBV28 to TRBJ1-1, with 8 bases identical to TRBD1. With V trimmed by 5 bases and J by 5 bases, 7 bases remained unmatched. The CDR3 contains 14 residues. Germline CDR1 and CDR2: MDHEN and SYDVKM.

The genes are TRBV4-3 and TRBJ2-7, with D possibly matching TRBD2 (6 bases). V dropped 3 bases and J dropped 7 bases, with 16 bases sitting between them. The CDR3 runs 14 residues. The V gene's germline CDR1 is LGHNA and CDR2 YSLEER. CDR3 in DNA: TGCGCCAGCAGCCAGCGGACTACGTGGGGGGAGCAGTACTTC. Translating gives CASSQRTTWGEQYF.

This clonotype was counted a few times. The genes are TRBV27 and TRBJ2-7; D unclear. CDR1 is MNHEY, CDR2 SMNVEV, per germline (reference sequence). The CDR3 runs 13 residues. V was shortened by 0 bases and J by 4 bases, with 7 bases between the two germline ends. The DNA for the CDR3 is TGTGCCAGCAGTTTATCGAACGATTACGAGCAGTACTTC. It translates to CASSLSNDYEQYF.

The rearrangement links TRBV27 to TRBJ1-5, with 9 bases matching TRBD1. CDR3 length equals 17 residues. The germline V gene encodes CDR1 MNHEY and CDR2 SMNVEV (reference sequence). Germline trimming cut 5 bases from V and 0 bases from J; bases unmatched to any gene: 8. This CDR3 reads CASSPGQGHYSNQPQHF. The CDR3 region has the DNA TGTGCCAGCAGTCCGGGACAGGGACACTATAGCAATCAGCCCCAGCATTTT.

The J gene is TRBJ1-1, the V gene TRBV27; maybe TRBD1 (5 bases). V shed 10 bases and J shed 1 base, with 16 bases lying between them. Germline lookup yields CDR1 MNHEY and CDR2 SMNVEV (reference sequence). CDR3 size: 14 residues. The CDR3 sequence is CATSPGTANTEAFF. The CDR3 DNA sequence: TGTGCCACCTCTCCGGGGACGGCGAACACTGAAGCTTTCTTT.

The CDR3 nucleotides read TGTGCCAGTAGAAGCAGGGATGCAACTAATGAAAAACTGTTTTTT. Residues: CASRSRDATNEKLFF. This sequence joins TRBV19 and TRBJ1-4; possibly TRBD1 for D (5 bases). CDR3 length equals 15 residues. Germline CDR1 is LNHDA and CDR2 is SQIVND (reference sequence). V was trimmed by 6 bases and J by 0 bases, leaving 11 bases between them.

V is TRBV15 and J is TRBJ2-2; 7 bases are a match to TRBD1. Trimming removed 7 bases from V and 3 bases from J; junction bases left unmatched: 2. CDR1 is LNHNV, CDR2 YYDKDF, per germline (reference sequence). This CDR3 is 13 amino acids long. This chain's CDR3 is CATKGADTGELFF. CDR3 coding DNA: TGTGCCACCAAGGGGGCCGACACCGGGGAGCTGTTTTTT.

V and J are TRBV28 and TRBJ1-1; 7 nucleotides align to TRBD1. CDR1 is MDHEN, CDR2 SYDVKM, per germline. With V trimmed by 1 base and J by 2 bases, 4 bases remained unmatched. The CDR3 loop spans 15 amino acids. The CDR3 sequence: CASSLYPGGNTEAFF. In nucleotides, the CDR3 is TGTGCCAGCAGTTTATACCCAGGGGGTAACACTGAAGCTTTCTTT.

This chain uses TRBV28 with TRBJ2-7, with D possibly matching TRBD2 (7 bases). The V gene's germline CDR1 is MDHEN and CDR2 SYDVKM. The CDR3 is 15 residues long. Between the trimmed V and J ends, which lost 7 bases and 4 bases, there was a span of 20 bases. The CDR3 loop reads CASTPNGGAVYEQYF. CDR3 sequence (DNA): TGTGCCAGCACTCCGAATGGGGGGGCGGTTTACGAGCAGTACTTC.

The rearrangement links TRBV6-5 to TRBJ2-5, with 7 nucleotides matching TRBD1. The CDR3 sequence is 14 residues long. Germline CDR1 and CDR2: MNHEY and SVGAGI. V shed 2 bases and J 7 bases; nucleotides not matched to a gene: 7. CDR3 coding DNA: TGTGCCAGCAGTTACCCGACAGGGACGGGGACCCAGTACTTC. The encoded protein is CASSYPTGTGTQYF.

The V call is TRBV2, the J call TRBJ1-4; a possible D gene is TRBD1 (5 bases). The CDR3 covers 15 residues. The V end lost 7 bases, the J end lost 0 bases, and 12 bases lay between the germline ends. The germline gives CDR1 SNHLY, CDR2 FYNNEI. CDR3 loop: CASIRQFSTNEKLFF. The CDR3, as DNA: TGTGCCAGCATTCGACAGTTCTCAACTAATGAAAAACTGTTTTTT.

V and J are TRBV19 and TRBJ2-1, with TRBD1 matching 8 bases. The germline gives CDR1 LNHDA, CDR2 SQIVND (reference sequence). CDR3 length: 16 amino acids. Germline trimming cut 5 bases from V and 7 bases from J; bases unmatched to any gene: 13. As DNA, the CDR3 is TGTGCCAGTAGTGTATGGACAGGGATTGGGGCGAATGAGCAGTTCTTC. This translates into CASSVWTGIGANEQFF.

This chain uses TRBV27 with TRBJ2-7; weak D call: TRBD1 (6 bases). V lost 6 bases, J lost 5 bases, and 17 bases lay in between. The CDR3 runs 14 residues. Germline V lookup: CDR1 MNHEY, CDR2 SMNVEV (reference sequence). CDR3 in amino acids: CASRPYRVGHEQYF. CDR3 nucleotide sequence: TGTGCCAGCAGGCCCTACAGGGTGGGCCACGAGCAGTACTTC.

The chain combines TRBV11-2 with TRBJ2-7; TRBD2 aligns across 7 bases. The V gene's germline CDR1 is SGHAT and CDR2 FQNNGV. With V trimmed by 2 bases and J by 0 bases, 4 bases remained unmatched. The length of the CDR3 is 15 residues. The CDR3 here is CASSLTRDYSYEQYF. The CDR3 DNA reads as TGTGCCAGCAGCTTAACCCGGGACTACTCCTACGAGCAGTACTTC.